This TCR beta chain came from a study of T cells after yellow fever vaccination. Overall study results and limits: Subsequent to the booster, the majority of primary-vaccination clones reappeared (around 96% CD4, 85% to 90% CD8). Clonotypes appearing in both CD4 and CD8 compartments existed, and their share was small. Weaker overall, the secondary response nonetheless peaked faster (day 5 versus 15).

This CDR3 spans 16 amino acids. Germline loops: CDR1 SEHNR, CDR2 FQNEAQ (reference sequence). With 2 bases removed from V and 0 bases from J, the gap between germline ends came to 11 bases. Production of TCR cDNA was by 5'RACE template switching, which also added a universal primer site and UMIs. TCRdb re-derived calls from the 5' RACE reads in MiXCR, one entry per CDR3 protein. The sample lists 250,000 or so distinct CDR3 sequences; approximately 3.6% were seen once. This clonotype was observed many times. Its antigen is unknown. This specimen was PBMCs, taken 15 days after the yellow fever booster vaccination. This chain connects TRBV7-9 to TRBJ1-3, with D unclear. The TCR sequence derives from a man between 18 and 35 years old who received the YFV17D yellow fever vaccine. The CDR3 here is CASSLSIEYSGNTIYF. DNA of the CDR3: TGTGCCAGCAGCTTATCGATCGAGTACTCTGGAAACACCATATATTTT.